Each of the 9 T cell receptor beta chains below was sequenced from the same sample in a study of T cell responses to AZD1222 COVID-19 vaccine. Assay used: immunoSEQ multiplex PCR; TCRdb lists only in-frame clones, some missing. This sample has 100,000 or so clones, with roughly 87% found just once. The sequences come from peripheral blood, collected on day 0 of AZD1222 vaccination. These receptors were taken from an adult in good health.

The J gene is TRBJ2-7, the V gene TRBV6-5, with unresolved D. This CDR3 is 12 amino acids long. The germline V and J ends were trimmed by 7 bases and 2 bases, with 9 bases remaining between them. Looked up from germline, CDR1 is MNHEY and CDR2 is SVGAGI. The CDR3 nucleotides are TGTGCCAGCACCCCCTCCACCTACGAGCAGTACTTC. It translates to CASTPSTYEQYF.

This chain links TRBV25-1 with TRBJ1-1; D ambiguous. Trimming removed 4 bases from V and 0 bases from J, with 9 bases in between. Germline V gene data show CDR1 as MGHDK and CDR2 as SYGVNS. This CDR3 has 14 residues. The CDR3, as DNA: TGTGCCAGCAGTGCTACAACAATGAACACTGAAGCTTTCTTT. It is translated as CASSATTMNTEAFF.

Turning to this clone: Sequence at one end of the junction differs from germline and may be a read error. The V gene is TRBV5-1, the J gene TRBJ2-2, with TRBD2 matching 9 bases. This CDR3 comprises 16 residues. Germline CDR1 SGHRS, CDR2 YFSETQ. The CDR3 nucleotides read TGTGCCAGCAGCCCCGGGGGCGGGAGGGCCACCGGGGAGCTGTTTTTT. Translated, it gives CASSPGGGRATGELFF. The full variable domain, its missing parts supplied by reference TRBV5-1 and TRBJ2-2, is KAGVTQTPRYLIKTRGQQVTLSCSPISGHRSVSWYQQTPGQGLQFLFEYFSETQRNKGNFPGRFSGRQFSNSRSEMNVSTLELGDSALYLCASSPGGGRATGELFFGEGSRLTVL.

CDR3 sequence: CASSLSTGTASYEQYF. The CDR3 DNA is TGCGCCAGCAGCCTGTCAACCGGGACTGCCTCCTACGAGCAGTACTTC. This rearrangement joins TRBV5-1 to TRBJ2-7; D perhaps matches TRBD2 (6 bases). Trimming shortened V by 4 bases and J by 0 bases, and 17 bases separated the two germline ends. This CDR3 has 16 residues. The germline gives CDR1 SGHRS, CDR2 YFSETQ.

The V call is TRBV7-3, the J call TRBJ1-1; 9 bases align to TRBD1. CDR3 length: 16 amino acids. The J segment lost 1 base and the V segment lost 5 bases, leaving 8 bases of the junction unmatched. Germline-derived CDR1 and CDR2 are SGHTA and FQGTGA. The DNA of the CDR3 is TGTGCCAGCAGCCCCTTAGGACAGGGGACGAACACTGAAGCTTTCTTT. Translation gives CASSPLGQGTNTEAFF.

V and J are TRBV4-1 and TRBJ2-7; D not certain. Germline V gene data show CDR1 as MGHRA and CDR2 as YSYEKL. The CDR3 covers 14 residues. With 0 bases removed from V and 0 bases from J, the gap between germline ends came to 6 bases. The CDR3 coding sequence is TGCGCCAGCAGCCAAGATCCCAGCTCCTACGAGCAGTACTTC. Amino acids: CASSQDPSSYEQYF.

This chain joins TRBV19 and TRBJ2-7; D possibly corresponds to TRBD2 (5 bases). The CDR3 covers 13 residues. The ends were cut back, 5 bases at V and 6 bases at J, with 14 bases in the middle. Germline assignment: CDR1 LNHDA and CDR2 SQIVND (reference sequence). Here the CDR3 reads CASSALLDGEQYV. The CDR3 DNA sequence: TGTGCCAGTAGTGCCTTACTAGACGGCGAGCAGTACGTC.

J is TRBJ1-6 and V is TRBV28; D is unclear. Trimming took 3 bases from V and 6 from J, leaving 9 bases between them. CDR1 and CDR2 from the germline V gene are MDHEN and SYDVKM. The CDR3 spans 14 residues. CDR3 coding DNA: TGTGCCAGCAGTTTGGAGGGTCTTAATTCACCCCTCCACTTT. It codes for CASSLEGLNSPLHF.

Here the CDR3 DNA reads TGTGCCAGCAGCCCCCCGGGGGGGGCTGAAGCTTTCTTT. This sequence encodes CASSPPGGAEAFF. V gene TRBV6-2 or TRBV6-3 combines with J gene TRBJ1-1; a possible D gene is TRBD1 (5 bases). This CDR3 contains 13 residues. Germline V gene sequence: CDR1 MNHEY, CDR2 SVGEGT. With 6 bases removed from V and 6 bases from J, the gap between germline ends came to 14 bases.